The clone carrying this T cell receptor beta chain has a handful of counts. Antigen specificity is unknown. TCRdb's table, derived via immunoSEQ multiplex PCR, lists solely in-frame clones and lacks some. This sample carries about 68,000 clones, over 80% of them seen once, and the ten largest clones take under 0.4%. Trimming took off 2 bases at V and 6 bases at J, with 14 bases between the two ends. Germline CDR1 reads SGHAT; CDR2 reads FQNNGV. The CDR3 extends over 15 amino acids. This sample stems from a study of OX40 agonist ivuxolimab in advanced cancers. In the study overall: Dose-escalation patients had hepatocellular carcinoma, melanoma, renal cell or head and neck cancer. Study-wide results and limits: At 0.1 to 3.0 mg/kg and by week 6, CD4+ and CD8+ T cells in the blood had expanded clonally.

The input for sequencing was CD4+ or CD8+ T cells sorted from blood, taken in a trial of the OX40 agonist ivuxolimab. This chain links TRBV11-2 with TRBJ2-1; D tentatively reads TRBD1 or TRBD2 (6 bases each). This TCR came from an adult with an advanced solid tumor such as melanoma, head and neck, liver or kidney cancer. CDR3: CASSLTGGLSNEQFF. The CDR3 DNA is TGTGCCAGCAGCTTAACTGGGGGGCTAAGCAATGAGCAGTTCTTC.